These 6 T cell receptor beta chains were all obtained from the same sample, sequenced in a study of cytomegalovirus exposure and HLA in healthy donors. In the PCR, 60 Vbeta and 13 Jbeta primers were used. The method was immunoSEQ multiplex PCR; TCRdb's version includes in-frame clones alone and lacks a portion of them. The sample has 100,000 to 150,000 clones; more than 65% are singletons. Sequencing was done on a sample of PBMCs. Receptor source: a man aged 18 to 30 in good health and CMV-seropositive.

The chain combines TRBV4-3 with TRBJ1-2, with D unclear. Trimming took 1 base from V and 8 from J, leaving 20 bases between them. CDR1 and CDR2 from the germline V gene are LGHNA and YSLEER. The CDR3 has 16 amino acids. This CDR3 is CASSQANAQAATGYTF. For the CDR3, the DNA is TGCGCCAGCAGCCAAGCTAACGCCCAGGCTGCTACGGGCTACACCTTC.

The chain combines TRBV2 with TRBJ2-1; 7 positions agree with TRBD1. V shed 7 bases, J shed 5 bases, and the junction held 8 bases outside the gene matches. Germline assignment: CDR1 SNHLY and CDR2 FYNNEI. The CDR3 runs 14 residues. The CDR3 region has the DNA TGTGCCAGCAAGGGGACAGCCCAAGACAATGAGCAGTTCTTC. Translated: CASKGTAQDNEQFF.

V usage is TRBV5-1 and J usage is TRBJ2-3; D is unresolved. Germline V CDR1 and CDR2: SGHRS, YFSETQ. The CDR3 loop spans 12 amino acids. V gave up 5 bases and J gave up 5 bases, with 9 bases separating them. This chain's CDR3 is CASSHAGDTQYF. The CDR3 DNA follows: TGCGCCAGCAGTCACGCCGGAGATACGCAGTATTTT.

This chain uses TRBV7-9 with TRBJ2-2; D possibly corresponds to TRBD2 (6 bases). This CDR3 contains 16 residues. Germline V gene sequence: CDR1 SEHNR, CDR2 FQNEAQ (reference sequence). The V end lost 2 bases, the J end lost 3 bases, and 13 bases lay between the germline ends. The CDR3 reads CASSLRRGVDTGELFF. The CDR3 DNA reads TGTGCCAGCAGCTTACGGCGCGGGGTTGACACCGGGGAGCTGTTTTTT.

The chain has TRBV5-6 and TRBJ1-4; 7 bases are a match to TRBD1. Germline CDR1 SGHDT, CDR2 YYEEEE. CDR3 length equals 13 residues. The V segment lost 2 bases and the J segment 17 bases; nucleotides outside the gene matches: 12. CDR3 sequence: CASSFSLTGTSFF. The CDR3, as DNA: TGTGCCAGCAGCTTCAGCCTGACAGGGACTAGTTTTTTT.

The rearrangement links TRBV4-3 to TRBJ2-1; TRBD2 matches at 13 bases. The length of the CDR3 is 18 residues. Germline CDR1 is LGHNA and CDR2 is YSLEER. Germline trimming cut 1 base from V and 7 bases from J; bases unmatched to any gene: 10. For the CDR3, the DNA is TGCGCCAGCAGCCAAGGATTACCGGGACTAGCGGGAATTAATGAGCAGTTCTTC. Amino acid sequence: CASSQGLPGLAGINEQFF.